A selection of T cell receptor beta chains follows, all from one sample in a study of T-cell reconstitution after alpha-beta-depleted transplantation in children. TCRdb re-called the PCR reads through MiXCR, storing one row per CDR3 protein. The sample contains hundreds of thousands of distinct CDR3 sequences, around 12% of which appear only once. The sample was PBMCs from the stem cell graft donor, taken from the stem cell graft. The receptors were sampled from a human donor who donated a stem cell graft to a child with acute lymphoblastic leukemia. Both conserved end residues are part of each CDR3. D genes are given only for firm matches. The size field is filled for only some rows; it gives once, few, many or a size class.

many TRBD2 TRBJ2-5 TRBV6-2/TRBV6-3 TGTGCCAGCAGCCCCGGGACTAGCGGGGGCCCTGAGACCCAGTACTTC CASSPGTSGGPETQYF
few TRBD2 TRBJ2-1 TRBV6-5 TGTGCCAGCAGTTACTCGCGGCAGCGGGGGGGAGGTGAGCAGTTCTTC CASSYSRQRGGGEQFF
many . TRBJ2-7 TRBV27 TGTGCCAGCAGTTTACAGGGCCCCTACGAGCAGTACTTC CASSLQGPYEQYF
many TRBD1 TRBJ1-5 TRBV10-3 TGTGCCATCAGACAGGGGGTGCGTCAGCCCCAGCATTTT CAIRQGVRQPQHF
many . TRBJ1-2 TRBV25-1 TGTGCCAGCACCTCTGAAGGGGAGGGGGTCTATGGCTACACCTTC CASTSEGEGVYGYTF
few . TRBJ2-1 TRBV12-3/TRBV12-4 TGTGCCAGCACCGGGATCCGCGGGGATGAGCAGTTCTTC CASTGIRGDEQFF
. TRBD1 TRBJ2-3 TRBV6-1 TGTGCCAGCAGTGAATGGAGGACAGGGACCGCAGATACGCAGTATTTT CASSEWRTGTADTQYF
many TRBD1 TRBJ2-2 TRBV5-1 TGCGCCAGCAGCCGGACAGGGAGGAGAACCGGGGAGCTGTTTTTT CASSRTGRRTGELFF
many TRBD1 TRBJ2-5 TRBV20-1 TGCAGTGCTAGAGGCCTTACGACAGGGAGTAGGGAAGAGACCCAGTACTTC CSARGLTTGSREETQYF
many . TRBJ1-2 TRBV20-1 TGCAGTGCTAGAGATGAGGGGCGGGGAGGCTACACCTTC CSARDEGRGGYTF
many TRBD1 TRBJ1-1 TRBV12-3/TRBV12-4 TGTGCCAGCACCAATCAACCGGACAGGGCCACTGAAGCTTTCTTT CASTNQPDRATEAFF
many . TRBJ1-1 TRBV9 TGTGCCAGCAGCCCCGAGGGGCAGGGGCCTGAAGCTTTCTTT CASSPEGQGPEAFF
many TRBD1 TRBJ1-4 TRBV7-9 TGTGCCAGCAGCCCTTGGACAGGCGGAGATGAAAAACTGTTTTTT CASSPWTGGDEKLFF
many TRBD1 TRBJ1-1 TRBV4-2 TGTGCCAGCAGCCAACAACACGGACAGGGAACAGAAGCTTTCTTT CASSQQHGQGTEAFF
many . TRBJ1-1 TRBV5-1 TGCGCCAGCAGCTTGGCCGGCCCGAACACTGAAGCTTTCTTT CASSLAGPNTEAFF
many . TRBJ2-7 TRBV27 TGTGCCAGCAGTTTTGGGGTGCCTTGGGAGACGCAGCAGTACTTC CASSFGVPWETQQYF
many . TRBJ1-5 TRBV28 TGTGCCAGCAGGCCGCGGGGGGAGCCCCAGCATTTT CASRPRGEPQHF
many TRBD1 TRBJ2-7 TRBV12-3/TRBV12-4 TGTGCCAGCAAAGTCGGGACAGGGTACGAGCAGTACTTC CASKVGTGYEQYF
. . TRBJ1-5 TRBV14 TGTGCCAGCAGGTTGGGCCAGCCCCAGCATTTT CASRLGQPQHF
many . TRBJ1-5 TRBV12-3/TRBV12-4 TGTGCCAGCAGTTTCATTCGTGATCAGCCCCAGCATTTT CASSFIRDQPQHF
many TRBD1 TRBJ1-1 TRBV5-1 TGCGCCAGCAGCTTGGCCTATGGACAGGGCGACACTGAAGCTTTCTTT CASSLAYGQGDTEAFF
many . TRBJ2-7 TRBV20-1 TGCAGTGCTAGTTGGGCGGCTAGCTCCTACGAGCAGTACTTC CSASWAASSYEQYF
many TRBD1 TRBJ1-1 TRBV12-3/TRBV12-4 TGTGCCAGCAGGACAGGGCTGAACACTGAAGCTTTCTTT CASRTGLNTEAFF
many . TRBJ1-3 TRBV5-1 TGCGCCAGCAACCCAGGGGACTCTGGAAACACCATATATTTT CASNPGDSGNTIYF
many . TRBJ2-1 TRBV11-1 TGTGCCAGCAGCTCTCCTCGAAGCGGCAGCTCCTACAATGAGCAGTTCTTC CASSSPRSGSSYNEQFF
many TRBD2 TRBJ2-1 TRBV20-1 TGCAGTGCTAGTATTAGCGGGGCTTACAATGAGCAGTTCTTC CSASISGAYNEQFF
. . TRBJ1-6 TRBV5-6 TGTGCCAGCAGCTTCGAGGACGGACCGAATTCACCCCTCCACTTT CASSFEDGPNSPLHF
few . TRBJ2-5 TRBV7-6 TGTGCCAGCAGCTTAGTGTCTCGGGAGTACATCAAAGAGACCCAGTACTTC CASSLVSREYIKETQYF
many . TRBJ1-2 TRBV7-9 TGTGCCAGCAGTCACCCGGGGGAATCACTCTATGGCTACACCTTC CASSHPGESLYGYTF
many TRBD1 TRBJ2-7 TRBV18 TGTGCCAGCTCACAAACAGGGGCCTACGAGCAGTACTTC CASSQTGAYEQYF
few . TRBJ2-5 TRBV5-1 TGCGCCAGCAGCTTTCGGTTCGCGGGGTACCAAGAGACCCAGTACTTC CASSFRFAGYQETQYF